A single sample is the source of the 30 T cell receptor beta chains below, sequenced in a study of blood T cell repertoires in COVID-19. The assay was immunoSEQ multiplex PCR, and TCRdb's table has in-frame clones only and misses some. The sample lists 250,000 to 350,000 clones, around 87% occurring once. Sequences were obtained from peripheral blood. Receptors originate from a woman aged 45-59 years with active or convalescent COVID-19.

This chain joins TRBV6-2 or TRBV6-3 and TRBJ1-2; D is undetermined. Trimming left V 7 bases short and J 4 bases short, with 25 bases between. There are 17 residues in the CDR3. CDR1 and CDR2 (germline): MNHEY, SVGEGT. The chain's CDR3 is CASTPYEETVAGYGYTF. The CDR3 coding sequence is TGTGCCAGCACCCCTTATGAGGAGACGGTGGCCGGCTATGGCTACACCTTC.

This chain connects TRBV4-2 to TRBJ1-1; no firm D call. The germline V gene encodes CDR1 LGHNA and CDR2 YNFKEQ. V was clipped by 4 bases and J by 1 base, with 7 bases between them. The CDR3 spans 13 residues. The CDR3, as DNA: TGTGCCAGCAGCCCCACAGCGAACACTGAAGCTTTCTTT. This sequence encodes CASSPTANTEAFF.

V usage is TRBV27 and J usage is TRBJ1-6; D unclear. The V gene lost 5 bases and the J gene lost 9 bases, with 17 bases spanning the gap. The CDR3 extends over 15 amino acids. Germline assignment: CDR1 MNHEY and CDR2 SMNVEV (reference sequence). The CDR3 region is CASSASRRSGSPLHF. CDR3 DNA: TGTGCCAGCAGTGCCTCCCGGCGATCGGGTTCACCCCTCCACTTT.

The CDR3: CASSMDRAGNSPLHF. The CDR3 DNA sequence: TGTGCCAGTAGTATGGACAGGGCCGGGAATTCACCCCTCCACTTT. The J gene is TRBJ1-6, the V gene TRBV19, with TRBD1 matching 8 bases. Germline V gene lookup returns CDR1 LNHDA and CDR2 SQIVND (reference sequence). The CDR3 is 15 amino acids. V lost 3 bases and J lost 7; bases outside the gene matches: 5.

The J gene is TRBJ1-1, the V gene TRBV2; 7 positions agree with TRBD1. Trimming at V came to 3 bases and at J to 4 bases, leaving 5 bases not matched to a gene. Germline V CDR1 and CDR2: SNHLY, FYNNEI. The CDR3 is 14 amino acids. The CDR3 bases are TGTGCCAGCAGTGACGAGGGGACAGCCACTGAAGCTTTCTTT. Protein: CASSDEGTATEAFF.

V gene TRBV30 combines with J gene TRBJ1-4, with a tentative D call TRBD1 (5 bases). The CDR3 loop spans 15 amino acids. With 5 bases removed from V and 0 bases from J, the gap between germline ends came to 13 bases. Germline assignment: CDR1 GTSNPN and CDR2 SVGIG (reference sequence). The CDR3 bases are TGTGCCTGGCGACTTCAGGGCGCAACTAATGAAAAACTGTTTTTT. Its protein product is CAWRLQGATNEKLFF.

For this clone: Other DNA sequences from this sample encode an identical CDR3 as well. J is TRBJ1-1 and V is TRBV7-8; 7 bases map to TRBD1. Germline CDR1 and CDR2: SGHVS and FQNEAQ. J lost 4 bases, V lost 3 bases, and 2 bases had no gene match. This CDR3 contains 13 residues. CDR3 DNA: TGTGCCAGCAGCTTTCAGGGGGGCACTGAAGCTTTCTTT. Translated, it gives CASSFQGGTEAFF.

There are a few counts of this clone. This chain links TRBV6-5 with TRBJ1-2; D is unresolved. The V end lost 0 bases, the J end lost 4 bases, and 12 bases lay between the germline ends. CDR1 MNHEY and CDR2 SVGAGI come from the germline V gene. The length of the CDR3 is 15 residues. The CDR3 DNA sequence: TGTGCCAGCAGTTACTCGGGCCGGGGAGGCTATGGCTACACCTTC. It yields the protein CASSYSGRGGYGYTF.

The chain employs TRBV4-3 and TRBJ1-1; D call uncertain. This CDR3 contains 13 residues. CDR1 and CDR2 (germline): LGHNA, YSLEER. The V end lost 5 bases, the J end lost 4 bases, and 11 bases lay between the germline ends. The chain's CDR3 is CASSARAGTEAFF. The CDR3 bases are TGCGCCAGCAGCGCGCGGGCGGGCACTGAAGCTTTCTTT.

This clone was observed once. CDR3: CASSHSGQGNEAFF. The CDR3 nucleotides read TGTGCCAGCAGCCATAGCGGACAGGGGAATGAAGCTTTCTTT. The chain employs TRBV7-3 and TRBJ1-1, with 9 bases lining up with TRBD1. Germline CDR1 and CDR2: SGHTA and FQGTGA. This CDR3 spans 14 amino acids. With 5 bases clipped from V and 7 bases from J, the junction kept 8 bases outside the gene matches.

The V and J genes are TRBV4-3 and TRBJ1-2; a possible D gene is TRBD1 (6 bases). The ends were cut back, 4 bases at V and 2 bases at J, with 14 bases in the middle. The CDR3 spans 15 residues. Germline V gives CDR1 LGHNA, CDR2 YSLEER. CDR3 region: CASSRGDRLNYGYTF. The CDR3 bases are TGCGCCAGCAGCCGAGGCGACAGGTTAAACTATGGCTACACCTTC.

V is TRBV30 and J is TRBJ2-2, with D hard to call. Deletions cut 3 bases from V and 0 bases from J, with 5 bases between. This CDR3 spans 13 amino acids. CDR1 is GTSNPN and CDR2 is SVGIG in the germline V gene (reference sequence). In DNA, the CDR3 is TGTGCCTGGAGCTTTACGAACACCGGGGAGCTGTTTTTT. Its translation: CAWSFTNTGELFF.

The chain recombines TRBV28 with TRBJ1-4; D perhaps matches TRBD1 (5 bases). Germline V lookup: CDR1 MDHEN, CDR2 SYDVKM. CDR3 length: 12 residues. With 6 bases removed from V and 12 bases from J, the gap between germline ends came to 14 bases. CDR3 region: CASRGGLQELFF. CDR3 in DNA: TGTGCCAGCAGGGGGGGACTGCAAGAACTGTTTTTT. Full variable domain (missing parts from reference TRBV28 and TRBJ1-4): DVKVTQSSRYLVKRTGEKVFLECVQDMDHENMFWYRQDPGLGLRLIYFSYDVKMKEKGDIPEGYSVSREKKERFSLILESASTNQTSMYLCASRGGLQELFFGSGTQLSVL.

The V and J genes are TRBV14 and TRBJ2-1, with D uncertain. The V end was cut by 1 base, the J end by 9 bases, with 16 bases between. CDR3 length: 15 amino acids. The germline CDR1 and CDR2 sequences are SGHDN and FVKESK. Here the CDR3 reads CASSQVIGSSGEQFF. The CDR3 DNA reads as TGTGCCAGCAGCCAAGTTATCGGTAGTTCGGGTGAGCAGTTCTTC.

The chain combines TRBV9 with TRBJ1-2, with TRBD1 matching over 9 bases. The V gene end was trimmed by 4 bases and the J gene end by 6 bases; junction bases not matched to a gene: 4. This CDR3 comprises 13 residues. Germline V CDR1 and CDR2: SGDLS, YYNGEE. The CDR3 protein is CASSSTGGNGYTF. The CDR3 nucleotides read TGTGCCAGCAGCTCCACAGGGGGCAATGGCTACACCTTC. The full variable domain, rest sourced from reference TRBV9 and TRBJ1-2, is DSGVTQTPKHLITATGQRVTLRCSPRSGDLSVYWYQQSLDQGLQFLIQYYNGEERAKGNILERFSAQQFPDLHSELNLSSLELGDSALYFCASSSTGGNGYTFGSGTRLTVV.

This chain joins TRBV27 and TRBJ2-7; TRBD2 aligns across 10 bases. CDR3 length equals 18 residues. CDR1 and CDR2 (germline): MNHEY, SMNVEV (reference sequence). V shed 5 bases, J shed 5 bases, and the junction held 18 bases outside the gene matches. The CDR3 DNA follows: TGTGCCAGCAGTAAGGGGCTAGCGGGGGTGTTGCGGGAAGACGAGCAGTACTTC. Its protein product is CASSKGLAGVLREDEQYF.

The chain links TRBV5-1 to TRBJ2-7, with 7 bases matching TRBD1. CDR3 length: 13 residues. Germline V gives CDR1 SGHRS, CDR2 YFSETQ. V gave up 4 bases and J gave up 4 bases; unmatched junction bases: 5. CDR3 DNA sequence: TGCGCCAGCAGCCCCGACAGGGTTTACGAGCAGTACTTC. It yields the protein CASSPDRVYEQYF.

The rearrangement uses TRBV20-1 and TRBJ1-5; D is possibly TRBD1 (5 bases). With 3 bases removed from V and 6 bases from J, the gap between germline ends came to 21 bases. The CDR3 totals 16 residues. Germline CDR1 and CDR2: DFQATT and SNEGSKA (reference sequence). The CDR3 is CSASAGRLAGGQPQHF. The CDR3, as DNA: TGCAGTGCTAGTGCCGGCCGCCTCGCGGGGGGTCAGCCCCAGCATTTT.

The chain recombines TRBV28 with TRBJ2-1; 9 bases align to TRBD1. Per germline, CDR1 MDHEN and CDR2 SYDVKM. This CDR3 region has 16 residues. V lost 3 bases to trimming and J lost 4 bases; unmatched junction nucleotides: 7. The chain's CDR3 is CASSFGTGSRYNEQFF. The CDR3 bases are TGTGCCAGCAGTTTCGGGACAGGGTCCAGGTACAATGAGCAGTTCTTC.

This chain uses TRBV7-2 with TRBJ1-2; a possible D gene is TRBD1 (6 bases). Trimming took 2 bases from V and 7 from J, leaving 17 bases between them. Per germline, CDR1 SGHTA and CDR2 FQGNSA. The CDR3 is 15 residues long. This CDR3 is CASSLMDNRVSGYTF. The CDR3 DNA follows: TGTGCCAGCAGCTTAATGGATAACAGGGTTAGTGGCTACACCTTC.

This clone appeared once. V is TRBV7-8 and J is TRBJ2-7, with D possibly TRBD1 on 5 matching bases. The CDR3 is 12 amino acids. V lost 6 bases and J 3 bases, leaving 9 bases between the germline ends. CDR1 and CDR2 from the germline V gene are SGHVS and FQNEAQ. In nucleotides, the CDR3 is TGTGCCAGCAGTAACAGGTACTACGAGCAGTACTTC. Residues: CASSNRYYEQYF.

The V call is TRBV7-9, the J call TRBJ2-7, with 7 nucleotides matching TRBD1. Losses at the gene ends were 5 bases for V and 3 bases for J; bases not matched to a gene: 4. The CDR3 runs to 13 residues. Germline assignment: CDR1 SEHNR and CDR2 FQNEAQ (reference sequence). The CDR3 spells CASSRDRSYEQYF. For the CDR3, the DNA is TGTGCCAGCAGCCGGGACAGAAGCTACGAGCAGTACTTC.

The V gene is TRBV24-1, the J gene TRBJ2-1; unclear D gene. Germline CDR1 and CDR2: KGHDR and SFDVKD. The CDR3 has 12 residues. The V end was cut by 9 bases, the J end by 5 bases, with 10 bases between. The CDR3 region has the DNA TGTGCCACCGCGCGGATGAACAATGAGCAGTTCTTC. This translates into CATARMNNEQFF.

The chain joins TRBV27 to TRBJ2-6, with D perhaps matching TRBD1 (5 bases). Germline CDR1 reads MNHEY; CDR2 reads SMNVEV (reference sequence). The ends were cut back, 3 bases at V and 4 bases at J, with 13 bases in the middle. The CDR3 sequence is 16 residues long. For the CDR3, the DNA is TGTGCCAGCAGTTTTCAAGGGGCGTCGGGGGCCAACGTCCTGACTTTC. Protein product: CASSFQGASGANVLTF.

The V gene is TRBV30, the J gene TRBJ1-1, with a possible D match to TRBD1 (6 bases). Between the trimmed V and J ends, which lost 5 bases and 5 bases, there was a span of 15 bases. Germline values: CDR1 GTSNPN, CDR2 SVGIG (reference sequence). The CDR3 is 13 residues long. As DNA, the CDR3 is TGTGCCTGGGGGGGGACACCGGGGACTGAAGCTTTCTTT. Amino acid sequence: CAWGGTPGTEAFF.

The CDR3 DNA reads as TGTGCCAGCACCCTAAACGGACAGGTTTGGTGGCAGTTCTTC. Translating gives CASTLNGQVWWQFF. The chain recombines TRBV7-2 with TRBJ2-1, with 7 bases aligning to TRBD1. The V gene's germline CDR1 is SGHTA and CDR2 FQGNSA. J lost 12 bases, V lost 7 bases, and 15 bases had no gene match. CDR3 length equals 14 residues.

Here the CDR3 DNA reads TGTGCCAGCAGCTTACGTGGACACCGTCCTCTGACCCAGTACTTC. Translating it yields CASSLRGHRPLTQYF. The chain has TRBV7-6 and TRBJ2-5, with a tentative D call TRBD1 (5 bases). The ends were cut back, 2 bases at V and 7 bases at J, with 17 bases in the middle. The length of the CDR3 is 15 residues. Germline V gives CDR1 SGHVS, CDR2 FNYEAQ.

Here the CDR3 DNA reads TGCGCCAGCAGCTTGCGACAGATAAAGCCAGATAATTCACCCCTCCACTTT. Its protein is CASSLRQIKPDNSPLHF. The V call is TRBV5-1, the J call TRBJ1-6, with D perhaps matching TRBD1 (5 bases). Trimming removed 1 base from V and 5 bases from J, with 16 bases in between. CDR1 and CDR2 (germline): SGHRS, YFSETQ. The CDR3 covers 17 residues.

This CDR3 reads CASSLAGESTGELFF. The CDR3 DNA sequence: TGTGCCAGCAGCTTAGCGGGAGAGTCAACCGGGGAGCTGTTTTTT. The gene calls are TRBV7-8 and TRBJ2-2; possibly TRBD2 for D (5 bases). Trimming pared 0 bases from V and 5 bases from J, leaving 10 bases between. CDR3 size: 15 residues. Looked up from germline, CDR1 is SGHVS and CDR2 is FQNEAQ.

This clone occurred once. A much larger clone differs from this one at a single base, so this may be a read error. The chain carries TRBV10-3 and TRBJ1-2; D remains ambiguous. CDR3 size: 13 residues. V was cut by 4 bases and J by 3 bases, with 9 bases left in between. Germline V gene lookup returns CDR1 ENHRY and CDR2 SYGVKD. CDR3: CAISGENYYGYTF. The CDR3 coding sequence is TGTGCCATCAGTGGGGAGAACTACTATGGCTACACCTTC.